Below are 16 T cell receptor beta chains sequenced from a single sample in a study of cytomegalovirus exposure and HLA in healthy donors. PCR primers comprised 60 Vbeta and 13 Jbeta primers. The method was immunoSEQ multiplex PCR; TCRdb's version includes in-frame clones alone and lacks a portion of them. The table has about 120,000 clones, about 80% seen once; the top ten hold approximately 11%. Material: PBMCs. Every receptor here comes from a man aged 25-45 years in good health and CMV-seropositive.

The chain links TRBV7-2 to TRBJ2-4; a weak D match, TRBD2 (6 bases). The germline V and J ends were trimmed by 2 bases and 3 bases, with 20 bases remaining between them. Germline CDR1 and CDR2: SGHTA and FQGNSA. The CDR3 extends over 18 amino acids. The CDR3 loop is CASSLSGPPRGSKNIQYF. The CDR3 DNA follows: TGTGCCAGCAGCTTAAGCGGCCCCCCTCGGGGGAGCAAAAACATTCAGTACTTC. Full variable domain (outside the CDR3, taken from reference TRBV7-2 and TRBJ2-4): GAGVSQSPSNKVTEKGKDVELRCDPISGHTALYWYRQSLGQGLEFLIYFQGNSAPDKSGLPSDRFSAERTGGSVSTLTIQRTQQEDSAVYLCASSLSGPPRGSKNIQYFGAGTRLSVL.

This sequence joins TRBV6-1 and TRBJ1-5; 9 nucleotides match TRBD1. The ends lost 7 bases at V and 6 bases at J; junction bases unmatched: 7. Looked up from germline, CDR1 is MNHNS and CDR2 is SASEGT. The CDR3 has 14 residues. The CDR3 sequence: CASKQDRGGQPQHF. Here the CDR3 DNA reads TGTGCCAGCAAACAGGACAGGGGAGGTCAGCCCCAGCATTTT.

CDR3 bases: TGTGCCAGCAGTGATACAAGCGGGCGCGGCGAGCAGTACTTC. Translation: CASSDTSGRGEQYF. The V and J genes are TRBV6-5 and TRBJ2-7; maybe TRBD2 (6 bases). The CDR3 consists of 14 residues. The V gene lost 5 bases and the J gene lost 6 bases, with 17 bases spanning the gap. Germline V gene sequence: CDR1 MNHEY, CDR2 SVGAGI.

CDR3 sequence: CASSQDSGVPNEKLFF. For the CDR3, the DNA is TGTGCCAGCAGCCAAGATAGCGGAGTGCCTAATGAAAAACTGTTTTTT. The chain joins TRBV4-2 to TRBJ1-4; D uncertain. The CDR3 consists of 16 residues. CDR1 is LGHNA and CDR2 is YNFKEQ in the germline V gene. V dropped 0 bases and J dropped 3 bases, with 11 bases sitting between them.

The CDR3 spells CSVEGRLGSDSYNEQFF. The CDR3 DNA reads as TGCAGCGTTGAGGGACGACTAGGTAGCGACTCCTACAATGAGCAGTTCTTC. This sequence joins TRBV29-1 and TRBJ2-1, with D perhaps matching TRBD2 (6 bases). This CDR3 is 17 amino acids long. V was shortened by 3 bases and J by 0 bases, with 18 bases between the two germline ends. Germline values: CDR1 SQVTM, CDR2 ANQGSEA.

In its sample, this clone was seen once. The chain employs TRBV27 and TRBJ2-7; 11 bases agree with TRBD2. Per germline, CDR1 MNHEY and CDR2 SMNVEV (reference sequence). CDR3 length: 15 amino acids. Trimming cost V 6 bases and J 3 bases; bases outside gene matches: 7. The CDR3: CASSHRLAGLYEQYF. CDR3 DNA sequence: TGTGCCAGCAGCCACCGACTAGCGGGACTCTACGAGCAGTACTTC.

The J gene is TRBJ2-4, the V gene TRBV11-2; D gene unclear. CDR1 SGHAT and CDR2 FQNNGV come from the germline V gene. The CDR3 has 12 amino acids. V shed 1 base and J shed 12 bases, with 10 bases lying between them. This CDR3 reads CASSLVPGGQYF. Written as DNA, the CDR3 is TGTGCCAGCAGCTTAGTTCCGGGTGGTCAGTACTTC. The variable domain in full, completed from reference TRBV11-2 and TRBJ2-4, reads EAGVAQSPRYKIIEKRQSVAFWCNPISGHATLYWYQQILGQGPKLLIQFQNNGVVDDSQLPKDRFSAERLKGVDSTLKIQPAKLEDSAVYLCASSLVPGGQYFGAGTRLSVL.

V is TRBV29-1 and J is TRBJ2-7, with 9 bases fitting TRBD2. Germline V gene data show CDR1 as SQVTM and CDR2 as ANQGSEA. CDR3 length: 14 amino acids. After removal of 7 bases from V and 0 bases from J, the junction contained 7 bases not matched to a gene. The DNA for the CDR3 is TGCAGCGCAGGACTTAGCGGGAGCTCCTACGAGCAGTACTTC. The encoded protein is CSAGLSGSSYEQYF.

The CDR3 protein is CSVTDRAPSGYTF. The CDR3, as DNA: TGCAGCGTTACAGACAGGGCTCCTAGTGGCTACACCTTC. This chain connects TRBV29-1 to TRBJ1-2; 7 bases fit TRBD1. This CDR3 is 13 amino acids long. Trimming cost V 5 bases and J 7 bases; bases outside gene matches: 10. Germline V gives CDR1 SQVTM, CDR2 ANQGSEA.

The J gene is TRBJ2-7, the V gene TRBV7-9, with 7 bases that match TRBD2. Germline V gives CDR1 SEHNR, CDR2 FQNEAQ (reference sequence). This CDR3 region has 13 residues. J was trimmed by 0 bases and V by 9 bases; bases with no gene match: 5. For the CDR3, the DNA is TGTGCCAGTGGGGAGGGCCTCTCCTACGAGCAGTACTTC. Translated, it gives CASGEGLSYEQYF.

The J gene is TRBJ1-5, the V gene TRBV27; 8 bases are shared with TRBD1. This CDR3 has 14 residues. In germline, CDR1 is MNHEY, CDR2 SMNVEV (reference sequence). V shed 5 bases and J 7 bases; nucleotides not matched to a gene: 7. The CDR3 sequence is CASSLRTGRQPQHF. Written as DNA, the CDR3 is TGTGCCAGCAGTCTAAGGACAGGGCGCCAGCCCCAGCATTTT.

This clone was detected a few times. CDR3 amino acids: CATSRSNQETQYF. The CDR3 DNA follows: TGTGCCACCAGCAGGTCAAACCAAGAGACCCAGTACTTC. The V call is TRBV15, the J call TRBJ2-5; no definite D call. Germline values: CDR1 LNHNV, CDR2 YYDKDF (reference sequence). The V gene lost 3 bases and the J gene lost 0 bases, with 5 bases spanning the gap. The CDR3 length is 13 residues.

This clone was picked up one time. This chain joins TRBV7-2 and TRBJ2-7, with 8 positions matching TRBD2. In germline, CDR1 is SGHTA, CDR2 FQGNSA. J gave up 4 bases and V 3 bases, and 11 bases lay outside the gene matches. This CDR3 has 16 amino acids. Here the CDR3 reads CASSFLGGTGGYEQYF. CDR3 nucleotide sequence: TGTGCCAGCAGCTTCTTAGGGGGGACGGGAGGGTACGAGCAGTACTTC.

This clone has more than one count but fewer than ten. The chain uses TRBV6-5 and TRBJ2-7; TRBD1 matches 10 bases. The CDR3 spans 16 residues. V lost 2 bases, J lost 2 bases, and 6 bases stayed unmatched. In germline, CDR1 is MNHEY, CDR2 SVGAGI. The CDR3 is CASSYARDRGTYEQYF. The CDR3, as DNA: TGTGCCAGCAGTTACGCCCGGGACAGGGGAACCTACGAGCAGTACTTC.

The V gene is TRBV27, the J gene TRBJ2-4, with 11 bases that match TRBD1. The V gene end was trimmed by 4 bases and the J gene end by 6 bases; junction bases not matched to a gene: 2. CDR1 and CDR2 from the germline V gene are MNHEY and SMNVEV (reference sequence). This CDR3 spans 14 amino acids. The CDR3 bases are TGTGCCAGCAGTTCCGGGACAGGGGGAAACATTCAGTACTTC. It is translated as CASSSGTGGNIQYF.

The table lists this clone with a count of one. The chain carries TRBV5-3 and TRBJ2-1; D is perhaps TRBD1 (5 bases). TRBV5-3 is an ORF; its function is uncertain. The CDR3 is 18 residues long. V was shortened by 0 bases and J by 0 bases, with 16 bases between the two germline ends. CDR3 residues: CARSLDEGDFGSYNEQFF. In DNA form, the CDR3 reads TGTGCCAGAAGCTTGGATGAAGGGGATTTCGGCTCCTACAATGAGCAGTTCTTC.